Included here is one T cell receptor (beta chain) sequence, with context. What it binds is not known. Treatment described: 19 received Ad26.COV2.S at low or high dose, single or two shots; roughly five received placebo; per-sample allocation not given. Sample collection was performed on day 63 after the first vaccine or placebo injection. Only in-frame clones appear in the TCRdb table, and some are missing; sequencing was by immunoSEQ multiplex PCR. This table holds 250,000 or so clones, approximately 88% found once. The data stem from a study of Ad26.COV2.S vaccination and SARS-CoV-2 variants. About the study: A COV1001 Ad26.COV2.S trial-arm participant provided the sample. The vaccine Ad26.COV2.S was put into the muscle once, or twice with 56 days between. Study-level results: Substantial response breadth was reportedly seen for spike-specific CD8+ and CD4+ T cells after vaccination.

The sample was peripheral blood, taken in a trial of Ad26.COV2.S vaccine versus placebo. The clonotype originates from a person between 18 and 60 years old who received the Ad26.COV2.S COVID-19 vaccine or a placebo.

CDR3 residues: CASSYRDRGVETQYF. The CDR3 DNA follows: TGTGCCAGCAGCTACCGGGACAGGGGCGTGGAGACCCAGTACTTC. J is TRBJ2-5 and V is TRBV7-9; 10 nucleotides match TRBD1. The CDR3 consists of 15 residues. V trimming: 4 bases; J trimming: 5 bases; junction bases outside the gene matches: 7. Germline loops: CDR1 SEHNR, CDR2 FQNEAQ (reference sequence).